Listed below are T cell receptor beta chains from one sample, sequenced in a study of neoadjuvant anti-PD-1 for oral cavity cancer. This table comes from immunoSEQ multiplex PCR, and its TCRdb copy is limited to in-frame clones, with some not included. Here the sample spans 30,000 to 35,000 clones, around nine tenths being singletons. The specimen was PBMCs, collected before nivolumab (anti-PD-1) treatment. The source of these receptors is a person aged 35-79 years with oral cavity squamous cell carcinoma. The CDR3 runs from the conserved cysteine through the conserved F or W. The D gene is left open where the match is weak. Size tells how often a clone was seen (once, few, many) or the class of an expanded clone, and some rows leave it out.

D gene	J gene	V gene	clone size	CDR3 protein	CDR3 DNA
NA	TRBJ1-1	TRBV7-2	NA	CASRLGPQVGTEAFF	TGTGCCAGCAGACTCGGGCCCCAGGTAGGCACTGAAGCTTTCTTT
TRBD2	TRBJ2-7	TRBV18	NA	CASSPPGSGGFYEQYF	TGTGCCAGCTCACCACCTGGGAGCGGGGGCTTCTACGAGCAGTACTTC
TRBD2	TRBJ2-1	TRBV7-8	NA	CASRSRPGLAKDEQFF	TGTGCCAGCAGAAGTAGACCGGGACTAGCGAAAGATGAGCAGTTCTTC
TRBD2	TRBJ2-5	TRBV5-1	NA	CASSLATSGRETQYF	TGCGCCAGCAGCTTGGCGACTAGCGGGCGGGAGACCCAGTACTTC
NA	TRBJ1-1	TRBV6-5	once	CASSYAPAGFDTEAFF	TGTGCCAGCAGTTACGCCCCGGCAGGGTTTGACACTGAAGCTTTCTTT
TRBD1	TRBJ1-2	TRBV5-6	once	CASSLERGQGAGGYTF	TGTGCCAGCAGCTTGGAGAGGGGACAGGGGGCTGGTGGCTACACCTTC
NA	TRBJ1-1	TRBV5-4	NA	CASSLGGVGKAFF	TGTGCCAGCAGCTTGGGAGGGGTGGGGAAGGCTTTCTTT
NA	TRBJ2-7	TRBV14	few	CASSQAVGPYEQYF	TGTGCCAGCAGCCAAGCGGTCGGACCATACGAGCAGTACTTC
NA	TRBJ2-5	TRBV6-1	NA	CASSEVGTKQETQYF	TGTGCCAGCAGTGAAGTTGGGACGAAACAAGAGACCCAGTACTTC
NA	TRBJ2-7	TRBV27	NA	CASSPLDSPYEQYF	TGTGCCAGCAGTCCTCTGGATAGTCCCTACGAGCAGTACTTC
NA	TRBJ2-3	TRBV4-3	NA	CASSQGTSGGVGDTQYF	TGCGCCAGCAGCCAAGGGACCTCGGGCGGCGTGGGGGATACGCAGTATTTT
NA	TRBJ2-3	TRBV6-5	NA	CASSYSGQGFTDTQYF	TGTGCCAGCAGTTACTCCGGTCAGGGGTTCACAGATACGCAGTATTTT
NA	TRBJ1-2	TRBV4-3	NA	CASSQDPGYYGYGYTF	TGCGCCAGCAGCCAAGATCCCGGCTACTATGGCTATGGCTACACCTTC
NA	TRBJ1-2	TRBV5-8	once	CASIKTRMGHGYTF	TGTGCCAGTATCAAGACCCGCATGGGCCATGGCTACACCTTC
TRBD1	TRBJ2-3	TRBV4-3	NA	CASSQDPGQGTDTQYF	TGCGCCAGCAGCCAAGATCCCGGACAGGGGACAGATACGCAGTATTTT
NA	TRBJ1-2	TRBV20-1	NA	CSGGDLYGYTF	TGCAGTGGAGGGGATTTATATGGCTACACCTTC
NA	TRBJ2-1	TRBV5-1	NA	CASRRTISYNEQFF	TGCGCCAGCAGGAGGACGATCTCCTACAATGAGCAGTTCTTC
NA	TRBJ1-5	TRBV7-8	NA	CASSLAQPPQHF	TGTGCCAGCAGCTTAGCCCAGCCGCCCCAGCATTTT
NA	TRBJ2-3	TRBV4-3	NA	CASSPGRAGGTDTQYF	TGCGCCAGCAGCCCCGGCAGGGCAGGGGGCACAGATACGCAGTATTTT
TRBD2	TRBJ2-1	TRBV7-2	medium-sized	CASRSLAGGLLEQFF	TGTGCCAGCAGATCCTTAGCGGGGGGGCTATTAGAGCAGTTCTTC
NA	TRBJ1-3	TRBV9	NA	CASSPPRAGNTIYF	TGTGCCAGCAGCCCCCCCAGGGCTGGAAACACCATATATTTT
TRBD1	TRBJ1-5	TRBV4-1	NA	CASSQSGQGAGRSNQPQHF	TGCGCCAGCAGCCAATCGGGACAGGGGGCTGGAAGGAGCAATCAGCCCCAGCATTTT
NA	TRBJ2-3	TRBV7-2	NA	CASSLDYRTDTQYF	TGTGCCAGCAGCTTAGACTACCGCACAGATACGCAGTATTTT
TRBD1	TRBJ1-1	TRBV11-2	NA	CASSEGGGGTEAFF	TGTGCCAGCAGCGAAGGGGGCGGCGGGACTGAAGCTTTCTTT
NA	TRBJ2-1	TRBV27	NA	CASSLSKQGYEQFF	TGTGCCAGCAGTTTATCAAAACAGGGCTATGAGCAGTTCTTC
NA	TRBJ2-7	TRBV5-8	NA	CASSPRGTYEQYF	TGTGCCAGCAGCCCCCGGGGTACCTACGAGCAGTACTTC
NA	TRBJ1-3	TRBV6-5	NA	CASTSGIGSGNTIYF	TGTGCCAGCACCTCGGGGATAGGCTCTGGAAACACCATATATTTT
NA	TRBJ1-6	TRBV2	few	CASTGGSRGYNSPLHF	TGTGCCAGCACGGGCGGGTCAAGGGGATATAATTCACCCCTCCACTTT
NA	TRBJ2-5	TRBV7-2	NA	CASSVRRVRGQETQYF	TGTGCCAGCAGCGTTAGAAGAGTAAGGGGGCAAGAGACCCAGTACTTC
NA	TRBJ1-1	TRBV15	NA	CATSRDLGANTEAFF	TGTGCCACCAGCAGAGATCTCGGAGCGAACACTGAAGCTTTCTTT
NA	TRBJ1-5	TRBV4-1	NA	CASSQDGFGSNQPQHF	TGCGCCAGCAGCCAAGATGGGTTCGGCAGCAATCAGCCCCAGCATTTT
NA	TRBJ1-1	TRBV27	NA	CASSPRGHEAFF	TGTGCCAGCAGTCCACGGGGGCATGAAGCTTTCTTT
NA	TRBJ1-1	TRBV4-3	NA	CASSGIRTEAFF	TGCGCCAGCAGTGGGATCCGGACTGAAGCTTTCTTT
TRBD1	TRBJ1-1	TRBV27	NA	CASSTPDRGQAFF	TGTGCCAGCAGTACCCCGGACAGGGGGCAAGCTTTCTTT
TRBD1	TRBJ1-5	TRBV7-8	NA	CASSLTDRGQNQPQHF	TGTGCCAGCAGCCTGACGGACAGGGGGCAGAATCAGCCCCAGCATTTT
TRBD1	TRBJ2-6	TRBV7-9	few	CASSVRQGEAVAGANVLTF	TGTGCCAGCAGCGTCCGACAGGGTGAAGCGGTAGCTGGGGCCAACGTCCTGACTTTC
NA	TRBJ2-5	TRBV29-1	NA	CSVEGGARETQYF	TGCAGCGTTGAGGGGGGGGCGAGGGAGACCCAGTACTTC
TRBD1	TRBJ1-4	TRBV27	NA	CATRQGTTNEKLFF	TGTGCCACAAGACAGGGGACAACTAATGAAAAACTGTTTTTT
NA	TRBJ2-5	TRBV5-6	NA	CASSLEGLQETQYF	TGTGCCAGCAGCTTGGAAGGGTTACAAGAGACCCAGTACTTC
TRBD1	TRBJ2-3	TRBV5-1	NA	CASSVTGGADTQYF	TGCGCCAGCAGCGTAACAGGGGGCGCAGATACGCAGTATTTT
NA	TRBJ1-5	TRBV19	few	CASSIVAGAGQPQHF	TGTGCCAGTAGTATAGTGGCGGGGGCAGGTCAGCCCCAGCATTTT
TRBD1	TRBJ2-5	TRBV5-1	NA	CASSFPRSTGGAGETQYF	TGCGCCAGCAGCTTCCCCCGATCGACAGGGGGCGCCGGGGAGACCCAGTACTTC
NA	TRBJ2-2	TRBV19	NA	CASRDKNTGELFF	TGTGCCAGTAGGGACAAGAACACCGGGGAGCTGTTTTTT
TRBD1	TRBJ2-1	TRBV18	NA	CASSPGPGQAAGNEQFF	TGTGCCAGCTCACCAGGCCCGGGACAGGCGGCCGGCAATGAGCAGTTCTTC
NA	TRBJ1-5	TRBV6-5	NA	CASSPPRSNQPQHF	TGTGCCAGCTCCCCCCCGCGCAGCAATCAGCCCCAGCATTTT
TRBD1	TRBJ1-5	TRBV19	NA	CASSPGQGRWYEEGNQPQHF	TGTGCCAGTAGTCCAGGACAGGGAAGATGGTATGAAGAGGGCAATCAGCCCCAGCATTTT
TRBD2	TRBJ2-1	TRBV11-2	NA	CASSLALAGVNEQFF	TGTGCCAGCAGCTTAGCACTAGCGGGGGTGAATGAGCAGTTCTTC
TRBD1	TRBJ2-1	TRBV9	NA	CASSVGRAGQGGDEQFF	TGTGCCAGCAGCGTAGGGAGGGCGGGACAGGGTGGCGATGAGCAGTTCTTC
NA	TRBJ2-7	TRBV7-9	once	CASSPRRTEQYF	TGTGCCAGCAGCCCCCGGAGAACGGAGCAGTACTTC
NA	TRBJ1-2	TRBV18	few	CASSPGPGGGYTF	TGTGCCAGCTCTCCCGGGCCCGGAGGGGGCTACACCTTC
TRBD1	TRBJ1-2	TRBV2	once	CASSVEGGPYGYTF	TGTGCCAGCAGTGTGGAAGGGGGCCCCTATGGCTACACCTTC
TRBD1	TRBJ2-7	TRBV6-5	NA	CASNYVQGAFDEQYF	TGTGCCAGCAATTACGTACAGGGGGCTTTTGACGAGCAGTACTTC
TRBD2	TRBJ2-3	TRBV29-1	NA	CSVAGTSEGRDTQYF	TGCAGCGTGGCAGGGACTAGCGAAGGGAGAGATACGCAGTATTTT
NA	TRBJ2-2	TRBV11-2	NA	CASSPHRAIANTGELFF	TGTGCCAGCAGCCCCCACAGGGCCATCGCGAACACCGGGGAGCTGTTTTTT
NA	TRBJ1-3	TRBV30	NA	CASRMGGSSGNTIYF	TGTGCCTCTAGGATGGGGGGCAGTTCTGGAAACACCATATATTTT
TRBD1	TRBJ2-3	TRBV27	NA	CASSPRDRGTDTQYF	TGTGCCAGCAGTCCCCGGGACAGGGGCACAGATACGCAGTATTTT